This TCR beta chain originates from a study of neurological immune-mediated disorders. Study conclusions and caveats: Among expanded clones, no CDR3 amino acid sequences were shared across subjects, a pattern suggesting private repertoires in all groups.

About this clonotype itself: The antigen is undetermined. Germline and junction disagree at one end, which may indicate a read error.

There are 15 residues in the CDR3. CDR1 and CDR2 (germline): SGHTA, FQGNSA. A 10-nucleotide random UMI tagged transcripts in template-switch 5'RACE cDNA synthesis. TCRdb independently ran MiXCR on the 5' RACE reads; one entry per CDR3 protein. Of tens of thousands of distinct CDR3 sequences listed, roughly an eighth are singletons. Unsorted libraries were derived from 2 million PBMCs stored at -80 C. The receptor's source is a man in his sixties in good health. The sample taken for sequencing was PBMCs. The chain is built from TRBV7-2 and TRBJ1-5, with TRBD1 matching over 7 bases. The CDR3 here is CASSYLGRQGQPKHF. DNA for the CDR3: TGTGCCAGCAGCTACCTTGGTAGGCAGGGACAGCCCAAGCATTTT.